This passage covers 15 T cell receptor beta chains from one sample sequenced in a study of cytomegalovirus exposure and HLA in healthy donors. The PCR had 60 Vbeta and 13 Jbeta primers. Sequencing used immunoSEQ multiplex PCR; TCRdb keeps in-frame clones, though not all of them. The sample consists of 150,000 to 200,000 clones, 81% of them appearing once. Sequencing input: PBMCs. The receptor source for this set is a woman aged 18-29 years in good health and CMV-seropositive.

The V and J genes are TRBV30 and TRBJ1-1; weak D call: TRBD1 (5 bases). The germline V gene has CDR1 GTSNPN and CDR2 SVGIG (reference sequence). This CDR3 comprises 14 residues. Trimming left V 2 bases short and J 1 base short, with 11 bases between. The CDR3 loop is CAWSLRVTNTEAFF. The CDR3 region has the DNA TGTGCCTGGAGTCTCAGGGTTACGAACACTGAAGCTTTCTTT.

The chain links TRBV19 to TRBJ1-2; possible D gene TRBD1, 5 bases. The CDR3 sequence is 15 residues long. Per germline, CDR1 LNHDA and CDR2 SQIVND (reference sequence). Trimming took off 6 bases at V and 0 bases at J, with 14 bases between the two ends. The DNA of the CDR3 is TGTGCCAGTAGGGACCCCTCAGGGACTAACTATGGCTACACCTTC. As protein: CASRDPSGTNYGYTF.

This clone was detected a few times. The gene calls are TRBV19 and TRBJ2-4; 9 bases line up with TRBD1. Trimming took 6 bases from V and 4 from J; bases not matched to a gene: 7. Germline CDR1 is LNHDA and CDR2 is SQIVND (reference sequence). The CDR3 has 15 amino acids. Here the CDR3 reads CASRKSGTGKNIQYF. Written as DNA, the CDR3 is TGTGCCAGTAGGAAATCCGGGACAGGGAAAAACATTCAGTACTTC. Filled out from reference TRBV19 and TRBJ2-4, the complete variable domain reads DGGITQSPKYLFRKEGQNVTLSCEQNLNHDAMYWYRQDPGQGLRLIYYSQIVNDFQKGDIAEGYSVSREKKESFPLTVTSAQKNPTAFYLCASRKSGTGKNIQYFGAGTRLSVL.

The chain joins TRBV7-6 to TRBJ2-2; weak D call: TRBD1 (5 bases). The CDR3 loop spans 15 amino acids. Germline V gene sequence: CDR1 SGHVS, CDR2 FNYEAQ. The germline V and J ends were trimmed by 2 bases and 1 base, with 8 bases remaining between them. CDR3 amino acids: CASSLRTMNTGELFF. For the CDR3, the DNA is TGTGCCAGCAGCTTAAGGACAATGAACACCGGGGAGCTGTTTTTT.

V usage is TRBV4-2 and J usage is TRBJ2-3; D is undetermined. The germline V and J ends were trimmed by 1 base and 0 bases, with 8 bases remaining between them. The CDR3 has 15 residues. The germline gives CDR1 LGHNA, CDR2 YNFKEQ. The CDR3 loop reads CASSQVSVSTDTQYF. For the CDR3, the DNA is TGTGCCAGCAGCCAAGTGTCGGTGAGCACAGATACGCAGTATTTT.

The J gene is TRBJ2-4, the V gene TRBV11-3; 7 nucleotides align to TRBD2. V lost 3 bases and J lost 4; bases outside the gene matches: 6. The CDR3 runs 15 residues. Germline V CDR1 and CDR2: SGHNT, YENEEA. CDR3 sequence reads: CASSFFTGGKNIQYF. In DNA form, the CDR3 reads TGTGCCAGCAGCTTTTTCACGGGGGGAAAAAACATTCAGTACTTC.

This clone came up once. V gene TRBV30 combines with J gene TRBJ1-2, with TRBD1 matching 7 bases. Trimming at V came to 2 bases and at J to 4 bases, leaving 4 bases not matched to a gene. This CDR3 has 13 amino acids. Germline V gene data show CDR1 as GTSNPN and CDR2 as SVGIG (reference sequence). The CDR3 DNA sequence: TGTGCCTGGAGTTCCAGGGGGGTCTATGGCTACACCTTC. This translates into CAWSSRGVYGYTF.

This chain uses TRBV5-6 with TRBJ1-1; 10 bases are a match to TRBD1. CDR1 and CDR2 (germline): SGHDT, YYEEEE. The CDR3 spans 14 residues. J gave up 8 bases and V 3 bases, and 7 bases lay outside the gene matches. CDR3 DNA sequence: TGTGCCAGCAGCTCTAGACAGGGGGCGGGGGAAGCTTTCTTT. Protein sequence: CASSSRQGAGEAFF.

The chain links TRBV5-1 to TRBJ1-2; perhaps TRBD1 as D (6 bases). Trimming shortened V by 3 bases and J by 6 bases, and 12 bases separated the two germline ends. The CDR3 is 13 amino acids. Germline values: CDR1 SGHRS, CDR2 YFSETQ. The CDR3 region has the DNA TGCGCCAGCAGCTGGGACAACTTAAATGGCTACACCTTC. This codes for CASSWDNLNGYTF.

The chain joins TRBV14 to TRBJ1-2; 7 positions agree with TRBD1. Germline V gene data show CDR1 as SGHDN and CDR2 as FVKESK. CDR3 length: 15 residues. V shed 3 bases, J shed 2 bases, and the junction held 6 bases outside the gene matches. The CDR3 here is CASSQPGQMNYGYTF. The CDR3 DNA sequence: TGTGCCAGCAGCCAGCCGGGACAGATGAACTATGGCTACACCTTC.

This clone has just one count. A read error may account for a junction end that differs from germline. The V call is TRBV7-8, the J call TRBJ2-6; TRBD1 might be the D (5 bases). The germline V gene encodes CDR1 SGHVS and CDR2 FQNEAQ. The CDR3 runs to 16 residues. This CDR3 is CASSLVLRSGANGLTF. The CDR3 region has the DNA TGTGCCAGCAGCTTAGTTCTCCGCTCTGGGGCCAACGGCCTGACTTTC.

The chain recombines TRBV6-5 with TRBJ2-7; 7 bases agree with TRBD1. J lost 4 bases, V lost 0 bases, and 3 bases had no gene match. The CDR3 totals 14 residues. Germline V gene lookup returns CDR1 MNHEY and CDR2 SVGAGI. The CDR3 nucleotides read TGTGCCAGCAGTTACTCCGGGACAGAATACGAGCAGTACTTC. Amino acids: CASSYSGTEYEQYF.

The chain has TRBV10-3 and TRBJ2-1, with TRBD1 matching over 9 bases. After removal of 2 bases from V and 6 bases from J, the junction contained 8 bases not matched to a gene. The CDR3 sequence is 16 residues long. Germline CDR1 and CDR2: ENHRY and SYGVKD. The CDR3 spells CAISETDRTGANEQFF. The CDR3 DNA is TGTGCCATCAGTGAGACCGACCGGACAGGGGCCAATGAGCAGTTCTTC.

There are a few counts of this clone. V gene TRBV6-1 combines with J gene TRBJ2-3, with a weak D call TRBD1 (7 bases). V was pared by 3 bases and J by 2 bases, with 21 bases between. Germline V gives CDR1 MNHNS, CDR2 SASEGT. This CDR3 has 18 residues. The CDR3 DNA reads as TGTGCCAGCAGTGAGGTGCAGGGGGGAGGCGGATCCACAGATACGCAGTATTTT. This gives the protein CASSEVQGGGGSTDTQYF.

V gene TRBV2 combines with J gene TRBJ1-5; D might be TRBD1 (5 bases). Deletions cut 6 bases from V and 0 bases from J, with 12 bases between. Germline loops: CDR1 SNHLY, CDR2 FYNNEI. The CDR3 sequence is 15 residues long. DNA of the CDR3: TGTGCCAGCAGGGAGTCAGGGATTAGCAATCAGCCCCAGCATTTT. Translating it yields CASRESGISNQPQHF.